This passage covers 7 T cell receptor beta chains from one sample sequenced in a study of cytomegalovirus exposure and HLA in healthy donors (dated by TCRdb to about 2017). The library relied on the immunoSEQ multiplex PCR assay. Here the immuneACCESS table is served through TCRdb, limited to in-frame sequences with V and J called. Missing clones are a known gap in these copies; in checked studies unresolved V genes cover under half, and the rest lacks a known reason. Present in this sample are about 340,000 clones, 80% to 90% of which were seen just once. Of the sample, 0.84% falls within the top ten clones. The sequencing sample was made of PBMCs. These receptors originate from a woman aged 18-35 years in good health and CMV-seronegative.

The genes are TRBV28 and TRBJ2-1, with 11 bases that match TRBD1. CDR1 and CDR2 (germline): MDHEN, SYDVKM. V lost 3 bases to trimming and J lost 10 bases; unmatched junction nucleotides: 11. The CDR3 extends over 16 amino acids. Here the CDR3 DNA reads TGTGCCAGCAGTTTGGCCGGGACAGGGGGGTCCAGGGAGCAGTTCTTC. It is translated as CASSLAGTGGSREQFF.

The J gene is TRBJ2-7, the V gene TRBV19; 7 bases map to TRBD2. The germline V gene encodes CDR1 LNHDA and CDR2 SQIVND (reference sequence). CDR3 length: 14 residues. V was clipped by 4 bases and J by 0 bases; unmatched bases: 3. CDR3 sequence: CASSTSGNSYEQYF. The CDR3 DNA reads TGTGCCAGTAGTACTAGCGGCAACTCCTACGAGCAGTACTTC.

This chain joins TRBV9 and TRBJ2-4; possibly TRBD2 for D (6 bases). Germline V gene data show CDR1 as SGDLS and CDR2 as YYNGEE. The CDR3 sequence is 15 residues long. V shed 0 bases and J shed 6 bases, with 13 bases lying between them. Here the CDR3 reads CASSVAGGTGNIQYF. The CDR3 coding sequence is TGTGCCAGCAGCGTAGCCGGCGGGACGGGAAACATTCAGTACTTC.

The genes are TRBV5-6 and TRBJ1-2; a weak D match, TRBD1 (5 bases). CDR1 and CDR2 from the germline V gene are SGHDT and YYEEEE. V was clipped by 4 bases and J by 4 bases, with 14 bases between them. The CDR3 spans 14 residues. The CDR3 bases are TGTGCCAGCAGCAAGGGGAATCCAGGCTATGGCTACACCTTC. Protein sequence: CASSKGNPGYGYTF.

The chain links TRBV5-6 to TRBJ1-2; TRBD1 matches at 8 bases. V trimming: 0 bases; J trimming: 7 bases; junction bases outside the gene matches: 5. Germline CDR1 SGHDT, CDR2 YYEEEE. CDR3 length equals 14 residues. This chain's CDR3 is CASSLVTGEGGYTF. DNA of the CDR3: TGTGCCAGCAGCTTGGTGACAGGGGAGGGTGGCTACACCTTC. The full variable domain, rest sourced from reference TRBV5-6 and TRBJ1-2, is DAGVTQSPTHLIKTRGQQVTLRCSPKSGHDTVSWYQQALGQGPQFIFQYYEEEERQRGNFPDRFSGHQFPNYSSELNVNALLLGDSALYLCASSLVTGEGGYTFGSGTRLTVV.

The chain couples TRBV27 to TRBJ2-5, with a tentative D call TRBD2 (6 bases). Trimming removed 5 bases at V and 3 bases at J, with 13 bases between. In germline, CDR1 is MNHEY, CDR2 SMNVEV (reference sequence). The CDR3 totals 14 residues. The CDR3 region is CASSTASAKETQYF. CDR3 coding DNA: TGTGCCAGCAGTACGGCTAGCGCTAAAGAGACCCAGTACTTC.

V is TRBV7-9 and J is TRBJ2-1; D perhaps matches TRBD2 (5 bases). The V gene lost 1 base and the J gene lost 8 bases, with 12 bases spanning the gap. CDR3 length: 14 residues. Germline V CDR1 and CDR2: SEHNR, FQNEAQ (reference sequence). For the CDR3, the DNA is TGTGCCAGCAGCTTAGGGACTTTATTGGATGAGCAGTTCTTC. This sequence encodes CASSLGTLLDEQFF.